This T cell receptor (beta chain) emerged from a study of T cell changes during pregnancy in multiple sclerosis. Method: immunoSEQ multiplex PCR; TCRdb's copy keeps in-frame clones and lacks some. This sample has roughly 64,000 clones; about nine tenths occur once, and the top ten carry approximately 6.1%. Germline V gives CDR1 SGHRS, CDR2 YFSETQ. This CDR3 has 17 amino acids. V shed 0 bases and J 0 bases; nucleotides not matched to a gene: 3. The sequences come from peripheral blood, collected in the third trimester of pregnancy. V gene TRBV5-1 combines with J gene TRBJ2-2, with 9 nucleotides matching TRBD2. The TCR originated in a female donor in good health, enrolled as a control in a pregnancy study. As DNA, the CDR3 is TGCGCCAGCAGCTTGGAGGCTAGCGGGACGAACACCGGGGAGCTGTTTTTT. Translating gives CASSLEASGTNTGELFF.